This passage covers 24 T cell receptor beta chains from one sample sequenced in a study of blood T cell repertoires in COVID-19. Repertoires were generated with immunoSEQ multiplex PCR, while TCRdb's copy carries only in-frame clones and drops some. The table shows 250,000 to 350,000 clones, with 84% occurring only once. Sequencing was done on a sample of peripheral blood. Every receptor here comes from a human donor with COVID-19, enrolled during active disease. The donor label of this sample is uncertain.

The rearrangement uses TRBV9 and TRBJ2-3, with 12 bases fitting TRBD2. Germline V lookup: CDR1 SGDLS, CDR2 YYNGEE. Losses at the gene ends were 4 bases for V and 4 bases for J; bases not matched to a gene: 13. The length of the CDR3 is 18 residues. The CDR3 spells CASSPRLGTSGPPDTQYF. In DNA form, the CDR3 reads TGTGCCAGCAGCCCCCGTCTCGGGACTAGCGGGCCCCCAGATACGCAGTATTTT.

V and J are TRBV2 and TRBJ1-2; weak D call: TRBD1 (5 bases). The ends were cut back, 5 bases at V and 1 base at J, with 11 bases in the middle. The CDR3 loop spans 14 amino acids. CDR1 and CDR2 (germline): SNHLY, FYNNEI. CDR3 sequence reads: CASSPQGFNYGYTF. The CDR3 nucleotides are TGTGCCAGCAGTCCTCAGGGATTTAACTATGGCTACACCTTC.

The genes are TRBV11-1 and TRBJ2-5, with 8 bases lining up with TRBD2. This CDR3 has 16 amino acids. Losses at the gene ends were 3 bases for V and 3 bases for J; bases not matched to a gene: 9. Germline CDR1 reads SGHAT; CDR2 reads FQDESV (reference sequence). The CDR3 region has the DNA TGTGCCAGCAGCTTGTCGCCCTCAGCGGGAGAAGAGACCCAGTACTTC. It codes for CASSLSPSAGEETQYF.

The gene calls are TRBV24-1 and TRBJ2-7; a weak D match, TRBD2 (6 bases). The CDR3 runs to 15 residues. Germline CDR1 KGHDR, CDR2 SFDVKD. Trimming left V 4 bases short and J 0 bases short, with 12 bases between. CDR3 sequence: CATSDIMTSSYEQYF. CDR3 DNA: TGTGCCACCAGTGACATCATGACTAGCTCCTACGAGCAGTACTTC.

V usage is TRBV7-3 and J usage is TRBJ2-2; D is unclear. The CDR3 spans 15 residues. The germline V gene has CDR1 SGHTA and CDR2 FQGTGA. Trimming took off 0 bases at V and 6 bases at J, with 11 bases between the two ends. For the CDR3, the DNA is TGTGCCAGCAGCTTAACGTCTGTTGCGCCCGGGGAGCTGTTTTTT. Translated: CASSLTSVAPGELFF.

This clone was counted between two and nine times. Here the CDR3 reads CSVTNRGFNEQYF. In DNA form, the CDR3 reads TGCAGCGTCACCAACAGGGGATTCAACGAGCAGTACTTC. The V call is TRBV29-1, the J call TRBJ2-7; 7 bases fit TRBD1. CDR3 size: 13 residues. CDR1 is SQVTM, CDR2 ANQGSEA, per germline. J lost 5 bases, V lost 6 bases, and 10 bases had no gene match.

CDR3 sequence reads: CASSVDLTGFYSNYGYTF. The CDR3 nucleotides are TGTGCCAGCAGCGTAGATCTGACAGGGTTTTATTCTAACTATGGCTACACCTTC. V gene TRBV9 combines with J gene TRBJ1-2; 7 nucleotides line up with TRBD1. Losses at the gene ends were 0 bases for V and 0 bases for J; bases not matched to a gene: 11. Germline lookup yields CDR1 SGDLS and CDR2 YYNGEE. This CDR3 is built from 18 residues.

The chain couples TRBV6-1 to TRBJ2-5; D not certain. The CDR3 extends over 15 amino acids. CDR1 and CDR2 from the germline V gene are MNHNS and SASEGT. The V end lost 2 bases, the J end lost 2 bases, and 12 bases lay between the germline ends. The CDR3 DNA is TGTGCCAGCAGTGAACCCGGTTCCGGGCAAGAGACCCAGTACTTC. Its protein is CASSEPGSGQETQYF.

The chain has TRBV2 and TRBJ2-1, with a tentative D call TRBD2 (5 bases). CDR3 length: 14 residues. Trimming stripped 10 bases from V and 6 bases from J, with 19 bases between. Looked up from germline, CDR1 is SNHLY and CDR2 is FYNNEI. The CDR3, as DNA: TGTGCCACTACGCGGGTCCCAGGTATCAATGAGCAGTTCTTC. Its translation: CATTRVPGINEQFF.

V and J are TRBV4-3 and TRBJ1-4; D may be TRBD1 (5 bases). The CDR3 covers 15 residues. Germline V lookup: CDR1 LGHNA, CDR2 YSLEER. V lost 4 bases to trimming and J lost 0 bases, with 9 bases between them. CDR3 sequence: CASSPMTATNEKLFF. CDR3 coding DNA: TGCGCCAGCAGCCCGATGACAGCAACTAATGAAAAACTGTTTTTT.

The CDR3 is CASRGQGTSGSRGTGELFF. In DNA, the CDR3 is TGTGCCAGCAGAGGACAGGGGACTAGCGGGAGTCGTGGCACCGGGGAGCTGTTTTTT. The rearrangement links TRBV27 to TRBJ2-2; 14 nucleotides align to TRBD2. This CDR3 has 19 amino acids. CDR1 is MNHEY and CDR2 is SMNVEV in the germline V gene (reference sequence). Losses at the gene ends were 6 bases for V and 4 bases for J; bases not matched to a gene: 13.

The gene calls are TRBV6-6 and TRBJ1-1; 7 positions agree with TRBD1. After removal of 5 bases from V and 8 bases from J, the junction contained 8 bases not matched to a gene. Germline V gives CDR1 MNHNY, CDR2 SVGAGI (reference sequence). The CDR3 extends over 13 amino acids. The CDR3 coding sequence is TGTGCCAGCAGTCTGGCCGGGACAGCAGAAGCTTTCTTT. Translating it yields CASSLAGTAEAFF.

This clone was observed a single time. The J gene is TRBJ1-2, the V gene TRBV7-2; D remains ambiguous. The germline V gene encodes CDR1 SGHTA and CDR2 FQGNSA. This CDR3 is built from 14 residues. V shed 5 bases and J shed 1 base, with 11 bases lying between them. The CDR3 sequence: CASSPPGFNYGYTF. In DNA form, the CDR3 reads TGTGCCAGCAGCCCCCCGGGTTTTAACTATGGCTACACCTTC. The full variable domain, its missing parts supplied by reference TRBV7-2 and TRBJ1-2, is GAGVSQSPSNKVTEKGKDVELRCDPISGHTALYWYRQSLGQGLEFLIYFQGNSAPDKSGLPSDRFSAERTGGSVSTLTIQRTQQEDSAVYLCASSPPGFNYGYTFGSGTRLTVV.

This chain joins TRBV18 and TRBJ2-4; a possible D gene is TRBD2 (5 bases). The CDR3 loop spans 13 amino acids. Germline V gene lookup returns CDR1 KGHSH and CDR2 LQKENI. Deletions cut 5 bases from V and 10 bases from J, with 15 bases between. The CDR3 DNA follows: TGTGCCAGCTCAGCCGACATTAGGGAGATTCAGTACTTC. Translated, it gives CASSADIREIQYF.

This clone was detected only once. This chain connects TRBV5-1 to TRBJ2-3, with D possibly matching TRBD1 (6 bases). Germline CDR1 is SGHRS and CDR2 is YFSETQ. The CDR3 has 18 residues. V lost 0 bases and J lost 0, with 17 bases in between. CDR3 in amino acids: CASSLDASGTFSTDTQYF. CDR3 nucleotide sequence: TGCGCCAGCAGCTTGGACGCTTCCGGGACATTCAGCACAGATACGCAGTATTTT.

The genes are TRBV11-2 and TRBJ2-7; 12 positions match TRBD2. Per germline, CDR1 SGHAT and CDR2 FQNNGV. The CDR3 has 15 residues. V gave up 1 base and J gave up 7 bases; unmatched junction bases: 5. The DNA for the CDR3 is TGTGCCAGCAGCTTAGCTAGCGGGAGGGCCGGGGAGCAGTACTTC. Its translation is CASSLASGRAGEQYF. The whole variable domain, remainder taken from reference TRBV11-2 and TRBJ2-7, is EAGVAQSPRYKIIEKRQSVAFWCNPISGHATLYWYQQILGQGPKLLIQFQNNGVVDDSQLPKDRFSAERLKGVDSTLKIQPAKLEDSAVYLCASSLASGRAGEQYFGPGTRLTVT.

This clone was found once. This chain joins TRBV11-2 and TRBJ1-1, with TRBD1 as a possible D gene (5 bases). CDR1 SGHAT and CDR2 FQNNGV come from the germline V gene. Trimming pared 5 bases from V and 2 bases from J, leaving 21 bases between. The CDR3 consists of 17 residues. This chain's CDR3 is CASSLRGRGTGNTEAFF. CDR3 nucleotides: TGTGCCAGCAGCCTAAGGGGCCGGGGGACGGGCAACACTGAAGCTTTCTTT.

CDR3 residues: CSGGTSGYNEQFF. The CDR3 DNA sequence: TGCAGCGGGGGGACTAGCGGTTACAATGAGCAGTTCTTC. This chain links TRBV29-1 with TRBJ2-1, with 11 nucleotides matching TRBD2. The CDR3 consists of 13 residues. Germline assignment: CDR1 SQVTM and CDR2 ANQGSEA. Trimming removed 7 bases from V and 4 bases from J; junction bases left unmatched: 3.

The rearrangement uses TRBV5-4 and TRBJ2-1, with 12 bases fitting TRBD2. The CDR3 totals 15 residues. V lost 4 bases to trimming and J lost 9 bases; unmatched junction nucleotides: 8. The germline V gene has CDR1 SGHNT and CDR2 YYREEE (reference sequence). The CDR3, as DNA: TGTGCCAGCAGCAAGCTAGCGGGAGGGCCTGGTGAGCAGTTCTTC. Translated, it gives CASSKLAGGPGEQFF. The entire variable domain, with the rest obtained from reference TRBV5-4 and TRBJ2-1, is as follows: ETGVTQSPTHLIKTRGQQVTLRCSSQSGHNTVSWYQQALGQGPQFIFQYYREEENGRGNFPPRFSGLQFPNYSSELNVNALELDDSALYLCASSKLAGGPGEQFFGPGTRLTVL.

The sample holds one count of this clone. The V and J genes are TRBV30 and TRBJ2-7; 7 positions match TRBD2. The junction had 8 bases not matched to a gene; V was cut back by 2 bases and J by 4 bases. The length of the CDR3 is 14 residues. Per the germline V gene, CDR1 is GTSNPN and CDR2 is SVGIG (reference sequence). Here the CDR3 reads CAWSSASGNYEQYF. The CDR3 DNA reads TGTGCCTGGAGTTCCGCTAGCGGAAATTACGAGCAGTACTTC.

The chain has TRBV28 and TRBJ2-3, with a possible D match to TRBD2 (6 bases). V was pared by 3 bases and J by 3 bases, with 16 bases between. The CDR3 spans 16 residues. Germline V gene data show CDR1 as MDHEN and CDR2 as SYDVKM. CDR3 region: CASSLRLAKGTDTQYF. The CDR3 DNA reads TGTGCCAGCAGTTTGAGGCTAGCGAAAGGAACAGATACGCAGTATTTT.

This chain joins TRBV29-1 and TRBJ1-5; TRBD1 is a possible D gene (5 bases). Trimming took off 7 bases at V and 6 bases at J, with 16 bases between the two ends. Germline CDR1 reads SQVTM; CDR2 reads ANQGSEA. The CDR3 sequence is 13 residues long. CDR3 residues: CSALGGTGQPQHF. Written as DNA, the CDR3 is TGCAGCGCCCTGGGGGGGACGGGTCAGCCCCAGCATTTT.

The gene calls are TRBV10-1 and TRBJ2-5; 7 bases fit TRBD1. Germline V gene data show CDR1 as WNHNN and CDR2 as SYGVQD (reference sequence). The CDR3 has 13 amino acids. The junction had 6 bases not matched to a gene; V was cut back by 6 bases and J by 5 bases. CDR3 sequence reads: CASSMTGTETQYF. Written as DNA, the CDR3 is TGCGCCAGCAGCATGACAGGGACGGAGACCCAGTACTTC.

This CDR3 is CASSQAGVNEQFF. Here the CDR3 DNA reads TGTGCCAGCAGCCAAGCGGGGGTCAATGAGCAGTTCTTC. The rearrangement joins TRBV3-1 (or the pseudogene TRBV3-2) to TRBJ2-1; maybe TRBD2 (6 bases). The V end lost 1 base, the J end lost 6 bases, and 7 bases lay between the germline ends. CDR3 length: 13 amino acids. Germline loops: CDR1 LGHDT, CDR2 YNNKEL (reference sequence).